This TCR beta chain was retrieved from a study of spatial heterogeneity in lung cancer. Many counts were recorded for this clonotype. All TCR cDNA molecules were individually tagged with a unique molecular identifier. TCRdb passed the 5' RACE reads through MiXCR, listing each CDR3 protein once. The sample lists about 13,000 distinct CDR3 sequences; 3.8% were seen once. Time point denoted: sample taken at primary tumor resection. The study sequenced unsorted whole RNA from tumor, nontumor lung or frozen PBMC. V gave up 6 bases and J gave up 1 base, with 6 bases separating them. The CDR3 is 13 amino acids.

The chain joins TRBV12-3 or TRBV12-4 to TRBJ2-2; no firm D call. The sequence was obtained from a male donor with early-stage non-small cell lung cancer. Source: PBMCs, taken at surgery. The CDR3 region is CASRPGNTGELFF. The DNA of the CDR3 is TGTGCCAGCAGGCCGGGGAACACCGGGGAGCTGTTTTTT.